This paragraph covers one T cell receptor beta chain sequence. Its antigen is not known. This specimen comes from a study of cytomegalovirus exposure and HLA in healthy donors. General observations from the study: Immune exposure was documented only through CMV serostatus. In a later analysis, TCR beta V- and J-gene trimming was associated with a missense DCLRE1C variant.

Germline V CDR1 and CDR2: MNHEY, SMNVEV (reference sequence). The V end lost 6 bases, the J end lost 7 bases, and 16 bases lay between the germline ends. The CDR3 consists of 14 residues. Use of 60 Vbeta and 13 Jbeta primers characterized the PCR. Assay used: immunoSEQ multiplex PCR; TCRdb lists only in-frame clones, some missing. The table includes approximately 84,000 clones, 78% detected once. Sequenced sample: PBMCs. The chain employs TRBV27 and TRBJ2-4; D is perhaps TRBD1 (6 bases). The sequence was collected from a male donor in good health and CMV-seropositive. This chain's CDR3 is CASSSGTISNIQYF. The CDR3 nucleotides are TGTGCCAGCAGCTCCGGGACAATTTCTAACATTCAGTACTTC.